Listed below are T cell receptor beta chains from one sample, sequenced in a study of beta chain features in type 1 diabetes. Produced via immunoSEQ multiplex PCR; TCRdb's table is partial and in-frame only. The sample lists about 220,000 clones, roughly a tenth occurring once. The sample comprised central memory CD4+ T cells from blood. Source of these receptors: a man between 18 and 35 years old in good health. Both conserved end residues are part of each CDR3. A D gene is named only where the DNA matches it firmly. A row's size may be missing; if present it is once, few, many or a size class.

d_call,j_call,v_call,clone_size,cdr3_aa,cdr3_nt
.,TRBJ2-1,TRBV29-1,few,CSVSRDYNEQFF,TGCAGCGTGTCCCGGGACTACAATGAGCAGTTCTTC
.,TRBJ2-5,TRBV25-1,.,CASRGDGTQYF,TGTGCCAGCAGGGGAGATGGGACCCAGTACTTC
TRBD2,TRBJ2-1,TRBV4-1,few,CASSQDALAGDEQFF,TGCGCCAGCAGCCAAGATGCACTAGCGGGCGATGAGCAGTTCTTC
.,TRBJ2-1,TRBV15,many,CATKRLAHNEQFF,TGTGCCACCAAGCGACTGGCCCACAATGAGCAGTTCTTC
.,TRBJ2-3,TRBV6-5,few,CASSATYTGTDTQYF,TGTGCCAGCAGTGCTACCTACACAGGCACAGATACGCAGTATTTT
.,TRBJ2-2,TRBV7-9,.,CASSWMVAGELFF,TGTGCCAGCAGCTGGATGGTGGCCGGGGAGCTGTTTTTT
.,TRBJ2-5,TRBV2,few,CASSVRGEETQYF,TGTGCCAGCAGTGTTCGCGGGGAAGAGACCCAGTACTTC
.,TRBJ2-5,TRBV29-1,.,CSGGVGEAQYF,TGCAGCGGTGGGGTTGGCGAGGCCCAGTACTTC
TRBD1,TRBJ2-5,TRBV30,few,CAWSHPGQGQETQYF,TGTGCCTGGAGTCATCCGGGACAGGGCCAAGAGACCCAGTACTTC
.,TRBJ2-7,TRBV6-5,few,CASSYNRKDGEQYF,TGTGCCAGCAGTTACAATCGCAAGGACGGCGAGCAGTACTTC